The sequence of this T cell receptor (beta chain) was determined in a study of cytomegalovirus exposure and HLA in healthy donors. The primer mix had 60 Vbeta and 13 Jbeta primers. Clones were sequenced by immunoSEQ multiplex PCR, and TCRdb holds only the in-frame ones, with some missing. The sample records about 110,000 clones, about 68% being singletons. The TCR originated in a woman aged 40 to 50 in good health and CMV-seropositive. Sequencing was done on a sample of PBMCs.

CDR3 in DNA: TGTGCTAGTGGACTCCGACAGGGCACGAGCGGAAACACCATATATTTT. Encoded protein: CASGLRQGTSGNTIYF. The chain uses TRBV12-5 and TRBJ1-3; TRBD1 aligns across 7 bases. This CDR3 region has 16 residues. Germline V gives CDR1 LGHNT, CDR2 FRNRAP. After removal of 6 bases from V and 4 bases from J, the junction contained 12 bases not matched to a gene.